This TCR beta chain was documented in a study of blood T cell repertoires in COVID-19 (dated by TCRdb to the early 2020s). Notes on the research overall: Samples from collaborators originated in the United States, Italy and Spain and spanned both the acute and convalescent phases of COVID-19. The samples were drawn from the first 160 participants of the ongoing ImmuneRACE study and from more than 1,000 subjects provided by 6 global collaborators. Deeply sampled blood TCRbeta repertoires from subjects exposed to, actively infected with, or recovered from COVID-19 were included in the dataset. The prospective study material was composed of cDNA or gDNA derived from T cells, B-cell-depleted T cells, or PBMCs. Where HLA class I and class II types were available, the types were taken from metadata supplied by the sample provider, not from assay-based typing. The repertoires were released in a freely available public database meant as a resource for research on the immune response to SARS-CoV-2. A de-identified subject ID, COVID-19 status, age in years and sex were almost always included in the sample metadata. Overall results and qualifications from the work: The amount of clinical and demographic metadata varied by source and participant and was provided uncurated.

The immunoSEQ Assay, a bias-controlled multiplex PCR, was used to amplify TCRbeta CDR3 regions from genomic DNA. The study's processing was this. The number of nucleated cells in each sample was estimated from the amplification of reference gene primers within the assay. To quantify the absolute abundance of each unique TCRbeta CDR3 rearrangement, sequence reads were collapsed and filtered. Productive Simpson clonality was computed per sample as the square root of Simpson's diversity index over productive rearrangements. This is the immuneACCESS table as TCRdb keeps it, with only in-frame sequences that have V and J called. A part of the clones is gone; compared with another copy, unresolved V genes explain less than half, and the rest is unexplained. That table gives V, J and clone size, and the DNA gave D and trimming. The sample records about 99,000 clones, just over 85% of which are singletons. The top ten hold around 13% of the sample.

Including the terminal cysteine and phenylalanine, the CDR3 comprises 15 residues. The entry retains the CDR3 DNA only, 45 bases that are in frame from base 1. V is shortened by 5 bases, J by 4 bases, and the region joining them spans 17 bases. For CDR1 and CDR2, the germline V gene (reference sequence) lists LNHDA and SQIVND. Each collaborating institution followed its own protocols to collect whole blood in K2EDTA tubes. For TCRbeta analysis, collaborator samples were shipped as frozen whole blood, as isolated PBMCs, or as DNA extracted from either sample type. Notes on this clone: Its antigen remains undetermined. Base qualities were left out, and no much larger clone turns up one base away.

The sequence was collected from a woman aged 60-75 years in a cohort sampled during active or convalescent COVID-19. In this chain, TRBV19 is recombined with TRBJ1-1, and TRBD1 may be the D gene, going by 6 matching bases. Sequenced: peripheral blood. The DNA is as follows: TGTGCCAGTAGTGTCCCCGGGGGGGCGTCCACTGAAGCTTTCTTT. Protein translation: CASSVPGGASTEAFF.